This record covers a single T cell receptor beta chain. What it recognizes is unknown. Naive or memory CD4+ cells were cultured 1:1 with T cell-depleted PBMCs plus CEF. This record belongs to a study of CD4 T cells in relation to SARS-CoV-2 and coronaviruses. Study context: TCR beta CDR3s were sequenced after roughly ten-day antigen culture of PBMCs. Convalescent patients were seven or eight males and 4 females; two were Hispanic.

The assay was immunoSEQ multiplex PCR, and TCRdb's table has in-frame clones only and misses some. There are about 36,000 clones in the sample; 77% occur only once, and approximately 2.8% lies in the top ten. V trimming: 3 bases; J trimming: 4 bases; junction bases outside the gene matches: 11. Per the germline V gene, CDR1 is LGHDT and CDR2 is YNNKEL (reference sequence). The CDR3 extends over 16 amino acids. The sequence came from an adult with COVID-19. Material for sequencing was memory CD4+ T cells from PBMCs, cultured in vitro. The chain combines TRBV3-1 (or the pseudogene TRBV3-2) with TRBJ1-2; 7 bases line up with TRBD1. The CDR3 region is CASSHRQGGSTYGYTF. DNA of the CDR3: TGTGCCAGCAGCCACCGACAGGGCGGGTCGACCTATGGCTACACCTTC.